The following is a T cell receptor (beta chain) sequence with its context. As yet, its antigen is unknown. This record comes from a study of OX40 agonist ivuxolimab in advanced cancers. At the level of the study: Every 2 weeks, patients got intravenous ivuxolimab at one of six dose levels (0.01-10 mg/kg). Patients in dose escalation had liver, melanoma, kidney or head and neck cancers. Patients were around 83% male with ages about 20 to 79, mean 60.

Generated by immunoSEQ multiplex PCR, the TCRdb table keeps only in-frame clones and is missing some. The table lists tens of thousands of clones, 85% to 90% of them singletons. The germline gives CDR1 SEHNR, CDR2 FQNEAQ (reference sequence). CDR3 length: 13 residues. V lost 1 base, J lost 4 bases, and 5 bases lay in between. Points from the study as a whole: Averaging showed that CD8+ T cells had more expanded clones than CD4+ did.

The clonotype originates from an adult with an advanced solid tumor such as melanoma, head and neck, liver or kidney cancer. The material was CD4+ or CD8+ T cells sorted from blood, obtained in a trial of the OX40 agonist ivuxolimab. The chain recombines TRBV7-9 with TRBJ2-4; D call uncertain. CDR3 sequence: CASSLDSKNIQYF. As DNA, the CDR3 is TGTGCCAGCAGCTTAGACAGTAAAAACATTCAGTACTTC.